This T cell receptor (beta chain) appears in the sequencing data of a study of post-analysis software for immune sequencing data. Libraries were made from TCR beta cDNA, and they carried unique molecular identifiers. TCRdb used MiXCR to reprocess the PCR reads, holding one entry per CDR3 protein. In the table there are hundreds of thousands of distinct CDR3 sequences, 36% of which are singletons. Comments on this clonotype: No antigen is known for it.

V gave up 4 bases and J gave up 5 bases, with 9 bases separating them. CDR1 and CDR2 (germline): SGHRS, YFSETQ. This CDR3 has 12 residues. Broader study findings: Four to six TRBV segments (TRBV5-6, TRBV5-1 and TRBV20-1 among them) occurred more frequently in patients than in controls.

The sequence came from a girl under 18 with multiple sclerosis. Input material: blood. This chain connects TRBV5-1 to TRBJ2-5, with a tentative D call TRBD2 (6 bases). CDR3 amino acids: CASSKAGETQYF. DNA of the CDR3: TGCGCCAGCAGCAAGGCGGGGGAGACCCAGTACTTC.